A single sample gave rise to the 26 T cell receptor beta chains below, sequenced in a study of blood T cell repertoires in COVID-19. The table came from immunoSEQ multiplex PCR; TCRdb's copy has only in-frame clones and leaves some out. The table includes some 89,000 clones, approximately 80% detected once. Sample: peripheral blood. These receptors were collected from a man between 65 and 85 years old with acute or convalescent COVID-19.

The J gene is TRBJ2-7, the V gene TRBV6-6; 8 bases agree with TRBD1. The germline V gene encodes CDR1 MNHNY and CDR2 SVGAGI (reference sequence). Losses at the gene ends were 1 base for V and 2 bases for J; bases not matched to a gene: 7. The CDR3 sequence is 16 residues long. The CDR3 nucleotides are TGTGCCAGCAGTTACTTAGAAGGACAGGGTCCCTACGAGCAGTACTTC. Its translation: CASSYLEGQGPYEQYF.

This chain connects TRBV4-1 to TRBJ1-1, with 7 positions matching TRBD1. Germline loops: CDR1 MGHRA, CDR2 YSYEKL. V lost 3 bases to trimming and J lost 5 bases; unmatched junction nucleotides: 3. This CDR3 spans 13 amino acids. DNA of the CDR3: TGCGCCAGCAGCCAGAACAGGGGTACTGAAGCTTTCTTT. Translation gives CASSQNRGTEAFF.

For the CDR3, the DNA is TGTGCCAGCAGTGACAGACAGGGGAACGGCGAGCAGTACGTC. Translated: CASSDRQGNGEQYV. The genes are TRBV6-1 and TRBJ2-7; the match to TRBD1 covers 8 bases. Germline V gene data show CDR1 as MNHNS and CDR2 as SASEGT. V was clipped by 3 bases and J by 6 bases; unmatched bases: 7. The CDR3 is made up of 14 amino acids.

The V and J genes are TRBV19 and TRBJ1-5; 10 nucleotides match TRBD1. The germline V gene has CDR1 LNHDA and CDR2 SQIVND (reference sequence). The length of the CDR3 is 16 residues. V lost 3 bases, J lost 3 bases, and 5 bases stayed unmatched. CDR3: CASSIPRQGANQPQHF. The CDR3 coding sequence is TGTGCCAGTAGTATCCCTCGACAGGGGGCCAATCAGCCCCAGCATTTT.

V is TRBV7-3 and J is TRBJ2-3; 10 bases are a match to TRBD1. Germline values: CDR1 SGHTA, CDR2 FQGTGA. The CDR3 is 15 residues long. V shed 3 bases, J shed 2 bases, and the junction held 2 bases outside the gene matches. This CDR3 is CASSLGQGNTDTQYF. CDR3 nucleotide sequence: TGTGCCAGCAGCTTGGGACAGGGGAACACAGATACGCAGTATTTT.

The chain recombines TRBV7-8 with TRBJ2-3; unclear D gene. This CDR3 has 18 residues. V was pared by 0 bases and J by 0 bases, with 16 bases between. Germline CDR1 is SGHVS and CDR2 is FQNEAQ. The CDR3 region is CASSLALGLTRSTDTQYF. The CDR3 nucleotides read TGTGCCAGCAGCTTAGCGCTCGGCCTGACAAGAAGCACAGATACGCAGTATTTT.

The J gene is TRBJ2-3, the V gene TRBV10-3; a weak D match, TRBD1 (6 bases). V was cut by 6 bases and J by 0 bases, with 13 bases left in between. The CDR3 is made up of 15 amino acids. Germline V CDR1 and CDR2: ENHRY, SYGVKD. This chain's CDR3 is CAISRTETSTDTQYF. In nucleotides, the CDR3 is TGTGCCATCAGCCGGACAGAAACTAGCACAGATACGCAGTATTTT.

The chain is built from TRBV30 and TRBJ1-4; D unresolved. The V gene's germline CDR1 is GTSNPN and CDR2 SVGIG (reference sequence). This CDR3 comprises 16 residues. V was trimmed by 0 bases and J by 4 bases, leaving 15 bases between them. CDR3 sequence: CAWSVKHAGVNEKLFF. The CDR3, as DNA: TGTGCCTGGAGTGTGAAACACGCGGGTGTTAATGAAAAACTGTTTTTT.

This chain links TRBV9 with TRBJ2-7, with TRBD1 matching 9 bases. This CDR3 has 13 residues. Germline assignment: CDR1 SGDLS and CDR2 YYNGEE. V gave up 0 bases and J gave up 6 bases; unmatched junction bases: 1. The CDR3 coding sequence is TGTGCCAGCAGCGTAGGGACAGGGGTCGAGCAGTACTTC. The encoded protein is CASSVGTGVEQYF.

For this clone: This may stem from a read error, because a much larger clone lies one nucleotide away. The identical CDR3 is also encoded by other nucleotide sequences in the sample. This sequence joins TRBV5-1 and TRBJ1-5; TRBD1 is a possible D gene (5 bases). Germline assignment: CDR1 SGHRS and CDR2 YFSETQ. V was trimmed by 4 bases and J by 4 bases, leaving 12 bases between them. The CDR3 consists of 14 residues. CDR3 DNA sequence: TGCGCCAGCAGCCCCGACAGTGCTAATCAGCCCCAGCATTTT. Amino acid sequence: CASSPDSANQPQHF.

V is TRBV6-5 and J is TRBJ2-1; a weak D match, TRBD1 (6 bases). The CDR3 totals 12 residues. V lost 5 bases to trimming and J lost 9 bases, with 11 bases between them. Germline V gene sequence: CDR1 MNHEY, CDR2 SVGAGI. Here the CDR3 reads CASSRTASEQFF. The CDR3, as DNA: TGTGCCAGCAGTAGGACAGCAAGTGAGCAGTTCTTC.

This chain joins TRBV10-2 and TRBJ1-2; 7 positions match TRBD1. Losses at the gene ends were 0 bases for V and 8 bases for J; bases not matched to a gene: 3. Germline CDR1 is WSHSY and CDR2 is SAAADI. The CDR3 is 13 residues long. CDR3 residues: CASSESGTAGYTF. The CDR3 DNA reads as TGCGCCAGCAGTGAGTCGGGGACAGCCGGCTACACCTTC.

V gene TRBV11-2 combines with J gene TRBJ2-1; 9 nucleotides line up with TRBD2. Germline-derived CDR1 and CDR2 are SGHAT and FQNNGV. This CDR3 contains 16 residues. V lost 1 base to trimming and J lost 3 bases; unmatched junction nucleotides: 4. The CDR3 nucleotides read TGTGCCAGCAGCTTAGTATCTAGCGGGATCTACAATGAGCAGTTCTTC. Translating gives CASSLVSSGIYNEQFF.

J is TRBJ1-2 and V is TRBV18; D is ambiguous. The CDR3 totals 15 residues. Germline V gene lookup returns CDR1 KGHSH and CDR2 LQKENI. Trimming pared 0 bases from V and 4 bases from J, leaving 12 bases between. CDR3 sequence reads: CASSPPQPVAYGYTF. DNA of the CDR3: TGTGCCAGCTCACCACCCCAACCAGTCGCCTATGGCTACACCTTC.

The CDR3 region is CATSSSVVSYEQYV. In DNA form, the CDR3 reads TGTGCCACCAGCAGTTCTGTAGTGAGCTACGAGCAGTACGTC. This rearrangement joins TRBV15 to TRBJ2-7, with D uncertain. CDR1 is LNHNV, CDR2 YYDKDF, per germline (reference sequence). This CDR3 is 14 amino acids long. V lost 3 bases and J lost 3, with 12 bases in between.

Only a few counts were recorded for this clone. In DNA form, the CDR3 reads TGTGCCAGCAGTCCACTGACTAGCGGTTACTCCTACGAGCAGTACTTC. This encodes CASSPLTSGYSYEQYF. The V gene is TRBV27, the J gene TRBJ2-7; 9 bases map to TRBD2. Trimming took 5 bases from V and 0 from J; bases not matched to a gene: 8. The CDR3 runs to 16 residues. Germline CDR1 is MNHEY and CDR2 is SMNVEV (reference sequence).

In this sample, this clone turned up a few times. The rearrangement joins TRBV20-1 to TRBJ2-3, with 10 bases aligning to TRBD2. Looked up from germline, CDR1 is DFQATT and CDR2 is SNEGSKA (reference sequence). V shed 3 bases and J 1 base; nucleotides not matched to a gene: 10. The CDR3 loop spans 17 amino acids. The CDR3 region is CSASKGWTSGRTDTQYF. The CDR3 DNA reads as TGCAGTGCTAGTAAGGGTTGGACTAGCGGTCGCACAGATACGCAGTATTTT.

CDR3 sequence (DNA): TGCGCCAGCAGCGGGACCGGGACAGTCTATGGCTACACCTTC. Its protein is CASSGTGTVYGYTF. This chain uses TRBV5-1 with TRBJ1-2, with TRBD1 matching over 7 bases. The germline CDR1 and CDR2 sequences are SGHRS and YFSETQ. After removal of 4 bases from V and 4 bases from J, the junction contained 7 bases not matched to a gene. CDR3 length: 14 residues. Looking up the rest from reference TRBV5-1 and TRBJ1-2 gives the full variable domain: KAGVTQTPRYLIKTRGQQVTLSCSPISGHRSVSWYQQTPGQGLQFLFEYFSETQRNKGNFPGRFSGRQFSNSRSEMNVSTLELGDSALYLCASSGTGTVYGYTFGSGTRLTVV.

CDR3 sequence (DNA): TGTGCCAGCAGCGGAGGGACAGGGGTAGCCAAAAACATTCAGTACTTC. Protein: CASSGGTGVAKNIQYF. The chain recombines TRBV9 with TRBJ2-4, with TRBD1 matching over 10 bases. V gave up 3 bases and J gave up 0 bases; unmatched junction bases: 3. This CDR3 spans 16 amino acids. Germline-derived CDR1 and CDR2 are SGDLS and YYNGEE.

This clone was detected only a few times. In DNA, the CDR3 is TGCGCCAGCAGTACAGATTCCCCTAACTATGGCTACACCTTC. Its translation: CASSTDSPNYGYTF. The chain links TRBV10-2 to TRBJ1-2, with D hard to call. From germline, CDR1 is WSHSY and CDR2 SAAADI. The V end was cut by 5 bases, the J end by 0 bases, with 10 bases between. CDR3 size: 14 residues.

The rearrangement joins TRBV27 to TRBJ1-5; D perhaps matches TRBD1 (5 bases). This CDR3 region has 16 residues. Germline lookup yields CDR1 MNHEY and CDR2 SMNVEV (reference sequence). V lost 3 bases and J lost 0, with 12 bases in between. The DNA for the CDR3 is TGTGCCAGCAGTTTCAGGGCAGAATATAGCAATCAGCCCCAGCATTTT. Encoded protein: CASSFRAEYSNQPQHF.

The chain combines TRBV7-2 with TRBJ1-2; TRBD1 matches at 9 bases. The V segment lost 1 base and the J segment 4 bases; nucleotides outside the gene matches: 4. The CDR3 is 15 amino acids. Per the germline V gene, CDR1 is SGHTA and CDR2 is FQGNSA. The CDR3 nucleotides read TGTGCCAGCAGCTTAGGGCCGACAGGGGGCTATGGCTACACCTTC. Translated: CASSLGPTGGYGYTF.

In this sample, this clone turned up once. The chain uses TRBV16 and TRBJ1-1; weak D call: TRBD1 (6 bases). Trimming stripped 2 bases from V and 0 bases from J, with 13 bases between. The CDR3 sequence is 16 residues long. Germline lookup yields CDR1 KGHSY and CDR2 FQNENV. The CDR3 region is CASSQIPGHLNTEAFF. Here the CDR3 DNA reads TGTGCCAGCAGCCAAATACCGGGACACTTGAACACTGAAGCTTTCTTT.

The rearrangement links TRBV11-2 to TRBJ1-1; D is perhaps TRBD1 (5 bases). Germline V CDR1 and CDR2: SGHAT, FQNNGV. Trimming removed 2 bases at V and 5 bases at J, with 9 bases between. The CDR3 spans 13 residues. The CDR3 protein is CASSLMAGTEAFF. Here the CDR3 DNA reads TGTGCCAGCAGCTTAATGGCAGGGACTGAAGCTTTCTTT.

The gene calls are TRBV6-4 and TRBJ2-7; the D gene is possibly TRBD1 (6 bases). The germline CDR1 and CDR2 sequences are MRHNA and SNTAGT. V dropped 7 bases and J dropped 0 bases, with 13 bases sitting between them. The CDR3 sequence is 14 residues long. This CDR3 is CASIGQGSSYEQYV. The CDR3 coding sequence is TGTGCCAGCATAGGGCAGGGGAGCTCCTACGAGCAGTACGTC.

This chain uses TRBV7-8 with TRBJ2-7; the D gene is possibly TRBD1 (5 bases). V gave up 4 bases and J gave up 7 bases, with 11 bases separating them. CDR3 length: 12 residues. Germline-derived CDR1 and CDR2 are SGHVS and FQNEAQ. Here the CDR3 reads CASSSARQEQYF. The CDR3 DNA follows: TGTGCCAGCAGCTCCGCCCGACAGGAGCAGTACTTC.